This TCR beta chain was documented in a study of blood T cells in healthy people across ages. The germline V gene encodes CDR1 DFQATT and CDR2 SNEGSKA (reference sequence). The CDR3 is 17 amino acids. With 0 bases clipped from V and 0 bases from J, the junction kept 11 bases outside the gene matches. A J-beta primer mix and a sample-barcoded 5' primer were used in a second PCR of roughly 7 to 12 cycles. A template-switch adaptor containing 12 random nucleotides labeled each cDNA molecule. Each CDR3 protein is one row after TCRdb ran MiXCR on the 5' RACE reads. The sample records about 1 million distinct CDR3 sequences, under 55% being singletons.

The material sequenced was blood. This chain connects TRBV20-1 to TRBJ2-7, with 7 bases identical to TRBD2. The clonotype was recovered from a woman aged 60-70 years in good health. CDR3 loop: CSARDPRRREPSYEQYF. DNA for the CDR3: TGCAGTGCTAGAGATCCCCGGAGGCGGGAGCCCTCCTACGAGCAGTACTTC.